The clone carrying this T cell receptor (beta chain) has just one count. No antigen is known for it. From germline, CDR1 is SEHNR and CDR2 FQNEAQ (reference sequence). Germline trimming cut 6 bases from V and 4 bases from J; bases unmatched to any gene: 17. The CDR3 sequence is 17 residues long. The data were taken from a study of cytomegalovirus exposure and HLA in healthy donors. PCR amplification relied on 60 Vbeta primers (plus 13 Jbeta primers). Sequenced by immunoSEQ multiplex PCR; TCRdb stores in-frame clones only, minus some. This table holds approximately 79,000 clones, around four fifths found once. Study-wide points: The likely origin of a cluster of highly shared sequence variants was a sequencing artifact. Using a false discovery rate of 0.05, a later analysis showed that approximately 18,000 TCR beta sequences were associated with HLA alleles. A later analysis found that most CMV-associated TCR beta chains appeared HLA-restricted. Later analysis found that TCR beta chains associated with HLA were more clonally expanded than other, equally common chains.

This sequence was found in a boy younger than 18 in good health and CMV-seronegative. Sequenced material: PBMCs. V and J are TRBV7-9 and TRBJ2-7; 8 bases line up with TRBD1. In nucleotides, the CDR3 is TGTGCCAGCAGTCCAGAACCGGGGGCAGGGGGCACGTACGAGCAGTACTTC. Its protein is CASSPEPGAGGTYEQYF.